Each of the 25 T cell receptor beta chains below was sequenced from the same sample in a study of blood T cell repertoires in COVID-19. Sequenced by immunoSEQ multiplex PCR; TCRdb stores in-frame clones only, minus some. The repertoire holds 70,000 or so clones, about 91% seen once, with around 6.7% in the top ten. Sequencing was carried out using peripheral blood. The receptors were sampled from a woman between 50 and 59 years old with acute or convalescent COVID-19.

This CDR3 is CASSYSGPSHEQYF. The CDR3 DNA reads as TGTGCCAGCAGTTACTCGGGCCCCAGTCACGAGCAGTACTTC. The rearrangement joins TRBV6-6 to TRBJ2-7; D not certain. V was clipped by 0 bases and J by 5 bases, with 11 bases between them. The CDR3 totals 14 residues. Germline CDR1 MNHNY, CDR2 SVGAGI (reference sequence).

The V call is TRBV11-2, the J call TRBJ2-1, with 12 bases aligning to TRBD2. Germline lookup yields CDR1 SGHAT and CDR2 FQNNGV. This CDR3 spans 15 amino acids. The V gene end was trimmed by 5 bases and the J gene end by 10 bases; junction bases not matched to a gene: 9. In DNA form, the CDR3 reads TGTGCCAGCAGCCCCACCCTTACTAGCGGGAGGGAGCAGTTCTTC. Translating it yields CASSPTLTSGREQFF.

The chain recombines TRBV3-1 (or the pseudogene TRBV3-2) with TRBJ1-6; no definite D call. The CDR3 is made up of 16 amino acids. The germline V and J ends were trimmed by 1 base and 8 bases, with 15 bases remaining between them. Per the germline V gene, CDR1 is LGHDT and CDR2 is YNNKEL (reference sequence). CDR3 bases: TGTGCCAGCAGCCAAGGTGGAGGTCGGAGATATTCACCCCTCCACTTT. The encoded protein is CASSQGGGRRYSPLHF.

The chain has TRBV7-3 and TRBJ2-3, with 10 bases fitting TRBD2. There are 15 residues in the CDR3. Germline CDR1 reads SGHTA; CDR2 reads FQGTGA. J was trimmed by 1 base and V by 3 bases; bases with no gene match: 1. DNA of the CDR3: TGTGCCAGCAGCTTTCTAGCGGGGGGCACAGATACGCAGTATTTT. Residues: CASSFLAGGTDTQYF.

The V gene is TRBV5-1, the J gene TRBJ2-3; D gene unclear. Trimming removed 3 bases at V and 2 bases at J, with 13 bases between. CDR1 is SGHRS and CDR2 is YFSETQ in the germline V gene. The CDR3 totals 15 residues. CDR3 nucleotides: TGCGCCAGCAGCTCCCGAGCAGGTATCACAGATACGCAGTATTTT. Protein sequence: CASSSRAGITDTQYF.

This sequence joins TRBV6-6 and TRBJ1-5; TRBD1 matches 10 bases. The CDR3 runs to 15 residues. The germline gives CDR1 MNHNY, CDR2 SVGAGI (reference sequence). V lost 3 bases and J lost 6; bases outside the gene matches: 5. CDR3 protein: CASSYGRTGGQPQHF. The DNA of the CDR3 is TGTGCCAGCAGTTATGGGCGGACAGGGGGTCAGCCCCAGCATTTT.

The CDR3 coding sequence is TGTGCCAGCAGCGGGACTAGCGGGGGGCGGGAGACCCAGTACTTC. Translation gives CASSGTSGGRETQYF. The V and J genes are TRBV2 and TRBJ2-5; 15 bases line up with TRBD2. The CDR3 sequence is 15 residues long. CDR1 is SNHLY, CDR2 FYNNEI, per germline. The junction had 4 bases not matched to a gene; V was cut back by 6 bases and J by 5 bases.

The CDR3 DNA is TGTGCCAGCAGCCCGGGACAGGCGTCTGGCTACACCTTC. It translates to CASSPGQASGYTF. The V gene is TRBV11-1, the J gene TRBJ1-2; 8 bases match TRBD1. Trimming removed 5 bases from V and 7 bases from J; junction bases left unmatched: 6. The CDR3 is 13 amino acids. Germline lookup yields CDR1 SGHAT and CDR2 FQDESV (reference sequence).

The chain combines TRBV6-5 with TRBJ2-7, with unresolved D. Germline values: CDR1 MNHEY, CDR2 SVGAGI. Trimming removed 0 bases at V and 10 bases at J, with 13 bases between. The CDR3 spans 13 residues. The DNA of the CDR3 is TGTGCCAGCAGTTACTCAAACAGAGTCACACAGTACTTC. This codes for CASSYSNRVTQYF.

The genes are TRBV5-6 and TRBJ1-1; a weak D match, TRBD1 (6 bases). There are 13 residues in the CDR3. The V gene's germline CDR1 is SGHDT and CDR2 YYEEEE. The germline V and J ends were trimmed by 4 bases and 5 bases, with 12 bases remaining between them. This chain's CDR3 is CASSQTGKTEAFF. CDR3 in DNA: TGTGCCAGCAGCCAAACAGGGAAAACTGAAGCTTTCTTT.

This chain connects TRBV2 to TRBJ2-7; 8 bases line up with TRBD1. The trim removed 8 bases at V and 6 bases at J, leaving 9 bases unmatched. Germline CDR1 SNHLY, CDR2 FYNNEI. The CDR3 contains 13 residues. The CDR3 sequence is CASGGTGQVEQYF. CDR3 DNA sequence: TGTGCCAGCGGGGGGACAGGTCAGGTCGAGCAGTACTTC.

This clone was counted a single time. V gene TRBV3-1 (or the pseudogene TRBV3-2) combines with J gene TRBJ1-3; the match to TRBD1 covers 7 bases. CDR1 is LGHDT, CDR2 YNNKEL, per germline (reference sequence). The CDR3 loop spans 17 amino acids. Losses at the gene ends were 5 bases for V and 0 bases for J; bases not matched to a gene: 10. DNA of the CDR3: TGTGCCAGCAGCTCCACAGGGGCTTGGAGCTCTGGAAACACCATATATTTT. Amino acid sequence: CASSSTGAWSSGNTIYF.

The J gene is TRBJ2-2, the V gene TRBV29-1, with 8 bases lining up with TRBD1. The CDR3 length is 14 residues. Losses at the gene ends were 7 bases for V and 2 bases for J; bases not matched to a gene: 6. Germline CDR1 SQVTM, CDR2 ANQGSEA. DNA of the CDR3: TGCAGCGCAGAGGACAGGGCAAACACCGGGGAGCTGTTTTTT. This translates into CSAEDRANTGELFF.

The rearrangement uses TRBV9 and TRBJ1-4, with 8 bases lining up with TRBD1. From germline, CDR1 is SGDLS and CDR2 YYNGEE. V lost 4 bases and J lost 8; bases outside the gene matches: 13. This CDR3 comprises 16 residues. The DNA of the CDR3 is TGTGCCAGCAGCCTGGAACAGACAGGGGAGATCGAAAAACTGTTTTTT. Protein product: CASSLEQTGEIEKLFF.

The CDR3 spells CASSPPETGVGKLFF. The CDR3 DNA reads as TGTGCCAGCTCACCCCCCGAGACAGGGGTGGGAAAACTGTTTTTT. The rearrangement joins TRBV18 to TRBJ1-4; 8 nucleotides match TRBD1. V trimming: 3 bases; J trimming: 10 bases; junction bases outside the gene matches: 10. CDR3 length equals 15 residues. Germline lookup yields CDR1 KGHSH and CDR2 LQKENI.

The chain employs TRBV18 and TRBJ1-1; 10 bases align to TRBD1. This CDR3 region has 14 residues. CDR1 is KGHSH, CDR2 LQKENI, per germline. The V and J ends lost 2 bases and 4 bases, in that order; junction bases with no gene match: 1. In nucleotides, the CDR3 is TGTGCCAGCTCACCAGACAGGGGGCTCACTGAAGCTTTCTTT. Translation gives CASSPDRGLTEAFF.

The rearrangement links TRBV7-2 to TRBJ2-7, with D possibly matching TRBD2 (6 bases). CDR3 length: 16 residues. Looked up from germline, CDR1 is SGHTA and CDR2 is FQGNSA. With 5 bases removed from V and 4 bases from J, the gap between germline ends came to 21 bases. CDR3 nucleotides: TGTGCCAGCAGCGTAGGAGCCTCCGGGACTGCTTACGAGCAGTACTTC. The encoded protein is CASSVGASGTAYEQYF.

The chain combines TRBV5-1 with TRBJ2-3; D is possibly TRBD2 (6 bases). Per germline, CDR1 SGHRS and CDR2 YFSETQ. The V and J ends lost 4 bases and 2 bases respectively, with 14 bases between them. CDR3 size: 15 residues. CDR3 loop: CASSGGTGLTDTQYF. The DNA of the CDR3 is TGCGCCAGCAGCGGGGGGACGGGTCTCACAGATACGCAGTATTTT.

V and J are TRBV19 and TRBJ1-5; 8 bases line up with TRBD1. The CDR3 has 13 amino acids. CDR1 LNHDA and CDR2 SQIVND come from the germline V gene (reference sequence). V lost 10 bases and J lost 5; bases outside the gene matches: 7. CDR3 amino acids: CATKGQGHQPQHF. The CDR3 bases are TGTGCCACCAAAGGACAGGGCCATCAGCCCCAGCATTTT.

The chain uses TRBV13 and TRBJ1-2; 9 bases agree with TRBD1. The germline V gene has CDR1 PRHDT and CDR2 FYEKMQ (reference sequence). This CDR3 comprises 16 residues. V was pared by 0 bases and J by 4 bases, with 6 bases of the junction left unmatched. CDR3: CASSLGGTGKFYGYTF. The DNA for the CDR3 is TGTGCCAGCAGCTTAGGAGGGACAGGGAAATTCTATGGCTACACCTTC. Using reference TRBV13 and TRBJ1-2 for the parts outside the CDR3, the full variable domain is AAGVIQSPRHLIKEKRETATLKCYPIPRHDTVYWYQQGPGQDPQFLISFYEKMQSDKGSIPDRFSAQQFSDYHSELNMSSLELGDSALYFCASSLGGTGKFYGYTFGSGTRLTVV.

The chain is built from TRBV11-2 and TRBJ1-5; D remains ambiguous. The V gene's germline CDR1 is SGHAT and CDR2 FQNNGV. V lost 1 base and J 7 bases, leaving 11 bases between the germline ends. CDR3 size: 14 residues. CDR3 sequence (DNA): TGTGCCAGCAGCTTAGGAGGGAGGGAACAGCCCCAGCATTTT. This sequence encodes CASSLGGREQPQHF.

V and J are TRBV18 and TRBJ2-3; D is unclear. Germline CDR1 KGHSH, CDR2 LQKENI. The V end was cut by 1 base, the J end by 3 bases, with 5 bases between. The CDR3 sequence is 13 residues long. In DNA form, the CDR3 reads TGTGCCAGCTCACCACGGAGAACAGATACGCAGTATTTT. This gives the protein CASSPRRTDTQYF.

This clone occurred once. One base away lies a much larger clone, so this may be a sequencing read error. V and J are TRBV28 and TRBJ1-1, with 7 bases matching TRBD1. With V trimmed by 6 bases and J by 5 bases, 0 bases remained unmatched. In germline, CDR1 is MDHEN, CDR2 SYDVKM. This CDR3 is built from 11 residues. DNA of the CDR3: TGTGCCAGCAGGACAGGGACTGAAGCTTTCTTT. Translation gives CASRTGTEAFF.

V gene TRBV28 combines with J gene TRBJ1-3; no firm D call. Germline lookup yields CDR1 MDHEN and CDR2 SYDVKM. This CDR3 contains 14 residues. V lost 3 bases to trimming and J lost 0 bases, with 6 bases between them. CDR3 DNA sequence: TGTGCCAGCAGTTTCGCAGTCTCTGGAAACACCATATATTTT. It is translated as CASSFAVSGNTIYF.

The CDR3, as DNA: TGTGCCAGCACACCAGGTTATAATTCACCCCTCCACTTT. Its protein product is CASTPGYNSPLHF. The genes are TRBV2 and TRBJ1-6; D gene unclear. CDR3 length equals 13 residues. Germline CDR1 SNHLY, CDR2 FYNNEI. Trimming took 7 bases from V and 4 from J, leaving 8 bases between them. Drawing the rest from reference TRBV2 and TRBJ1-6, the complete variable domain is EPEVTQTPSHQVTQMGQEVILRCVPISNHLYFYWYRQILGQKVEFLVSFYNNEISEKSEIFDDQFSVERPDGSNFTLKIRSTKLEDSAMYFCASTPGYNSPLHFGNGTRLTVT.